The rows below give T cell receptor beta chains drawn from one sample of a study of blood T cells in healthy people across ages. TCRdb reprocessed the 5' RACE reads via MiXCR and lists one record per CDR3 protein. The table has almost 300,000 distinct CDR3 sequences, roughly 26% seen once. Sequenced input: blood. Receptors were obtained from a woman in her seventies in good health. The CDR3 runs from the conserved cysteine through the conserved F or W. The D gene is left open where the match is weak. Clone size, where shown, is once, few, many, or a class for clones that have expanded.

clone size,D gene,J gene,V gene,CDR3 protein,CDR3 DNA
.,TRBD2,TRBJ2-5,TRBV4-1,CASSQDPAGAETQYF,TGCGCCAGCAGCCAAGATCCGGCGGGAGCAGAGACCCAGTACTTC
.,.,TRBJ1-5,TRBV12-3/TRBV12-4,CASRYGGNNQPQHF,TGTGCCAGCAGGTACGGGGGTAACAATCAGCCCCAGCATTTT
many,.,TRBJ2-4,TRBV28,CASSLVSENIQYF,TGTGCCAGCAGTTTAGTTAGCGAAAACATTCAGTACTTC
.,TRBD1,TRBJ2-5,TRBV7-9,CASSLISGGETQYF,TGTGCCAGCAGCTTAATCTCAGGGGGAGAGACCCAGTACTTC
many,.,TRBJ2-7,TRBV6-5,CASSSGTYEQYF,TGTGCCAGCAGTTCAGGGACCTACGAGCAGTACTTC
many,TRBD1,TRBJ1-2,TRBV4-1,CASSRGTEANYGYTF,TGCGCCAGCAGCCGAGGGACAGAAGCTAACTATGGCTACACCTTC
.,TRBD1,TRBJ1-4,TRBV5-5,CASSLDSGQVYSTKEKLFF,TGTGCCAGCAGCTTGGATTCTGGACAGGTTTACTCAACTAAGGAAAAACTGTTTTTT
few,TRBD1,TRBJ1-2,TRBV5-1,CASSENRQGRDGYTF,TGCGCCAGCAGCGAAAACCGACAGGGGCGTGACGGCTACACCTTC
.,.,TRBJ2-2,TRBV18,CASSPMKGSGELFF,TGTGCCAGCTCACCAATGAAGGGCAGCGGGGAGCTGTTTTTT
few,TRBD2,TRBJ2-3,TRBV7-6,CASSLKPRAGSGITDTQYF,TGTGCCAGCAGCTTAAAACCGCGCGCAGGTAGCGGGATCACAGATACGCAGTATTTT
few,.,TRBJ1-1,TRBV20-1,CSAMPRQTPEAFF,TGCAGTGCTATGCCGCGACAGACCCCTGAAGCTTTCTTT
.,.,TRBJ1-3,TRBV7-9,CASTLGPGDLSGNTIYF,TGTGCCAGCACCTTGGGGCCAGGGGACCTCTCTGGAAACACCATATATTTT